The 18 T cell receptor beta chains below were found in one sample sequenced in a study of CD8+CD57+ T cells in acquired aplastic anemia. Selection for sequencing was limited to patients who had shown CD8+CD57+ cell expansion by flow cytometry. The template for TCR beta VDJ and CDR3 sequence profiling was genomic DNA. TCRdb passed the reads through MiXCR, listing each CDR3 protein once. The data hold a few hundred thousand distinct CDR3 sequences, with about a third observed a single time. The sequenced sample consisted of sorted CD4+, CD8+, or CD8+CD57+ T cells (not recorded which) from PBMCs. These receptors all stem from a human donor with aplastic anemia.

The chain combines TRBV15 with TRBJ1-6; 7 nucleotides line up with TRBD1. In germline, CDR1 is LNHNV, CDR2 YYDKDF (reference sequence). The trim removed 1 base at V and 7 bases at J, leaving 13 bases unmatched. The CDR3 runs to 18 residues. The CDR3 nucleotides read TGTGCCACCAGCAGAGGAGACAGCTCCGGGACAGAAAATTCACCCCTCCACTTT. Its translation: CATSRGDSSGTENSPLHF.

The chain has TRBV2 and TRBJ1-6; the D gene is possibly TRBD1 (5 bases). V shed 7 bases and J shed 9 bases, with 13 bases lying between them. The CDR3 runs to 13 residues. The V gene's germline CDR1 is SNHLY and CDR2 FYNNEI. The DNA for the CDR3 is TGTGCCAGCAAGGAGGGGTCAGTTTCACCCCTCCACTTT. This translates into CASKEGSVSPLHF.

The rearrangement links TRBV10-3 to TRBJ1-1; no firm D call. Germline CDR1 ENHRY, CDR2 SYGVKD. The V gene lost 0 bases and the J gene lost 4 bases, with 15 bases spanning the gap. The CDR3 extends over 16 amino acids. CDR3 loop: CAISESRSGVGTEAFF. The CDR3 DNA reads TGTGCCATCAGTGAGTCGCGTTCAGGCGTGGGCACTGAAGCTTTCTTT.

V is TRBV19 and J is TRBJ1-2; 9 bases are shared with TRBD1. The V gene's germline CDR1 is LNHDA and CDR2 SQIVND (reference sequence). This CDR3 spans 14 amino acids. J gave up 4 bases and V 9 bases, and 9 bases lay outside the gene matches. The CDR3 DNA sequence: TGTGCCAGCCAGACAGGGGGTCCGTCCTATGGCTACACCTTC. Protein product: CASQTGGPSYGYTF. The full variable domain, completed using reference TRBV19 and TRBJ1-2, is DGGITQSPKYLFRKEGQNVTLSCEQNLNHDAMYWYRQDPGQGLRLIYYSQIVNDFQKGDIAEGYSVSREKKESFPLTVTSAQKNPTAFYLCASQTGGPSYGYTFGSGTRLTVV.

This clonotype was observed a few times. V usage is TRBV15 and J usage is TRBJ1-1; D is perhaps TRBD1 (5 bases). This CDR3 has 13 residues. V gave up 5 bases and J gave up 3 bases, with 10 bases separating them. CDR1 LNHNV and CDR2 YYDKDF come from the germline V gene (reference sequence). CDR3 region: CATSSGPYTEAFF. The CDR3 DNA follows: TGTGCCACCAGCTCAGGGCCCTACACTGAAGCTTTCTTT.

The V gene is TRBV4-1, the J gene TRBJ2-6; 12 nucleotides line up with TRBD1. V shed 2 bases, J shed 3 bases, and the junction held 8 bases outside the gene matches. This CDR3 has 19 amino acids. Germline loops: CDR1 MGHRA, CDR2 YSYEKL. The CDR3 DNA reads as TGCGCCAGCAGCCAACTCCCGGGACAGGGGGCAAGTGGGGCCAACGTCCTGACTTTC. Its protein product is CASSQLPGQGASGANVLTF.

A word on this clonotype: This may come from a read error, since a much larger clone is one base off. The chain joins TRBV20-1 to TRBJ1-2; 11 bases are shared with TRBD1. The CDR3 sequence is 16 residues long. CDR1 and CDR2 from the germline V gene are DFQATT and SNEGSKA (reference sequence). The CDR3 nucleotides read TGCAGTGCTAGGACCAACTACGGACAGGGGGCCTTTGGCCACACCTTC. It yields the protein CSARTNYGQGAFGHTF.

V gene TRBV19 combines with J gene TRBJ2-7, with TRBD1 matching over 10 bases. V was pared by 4 bases and J by 6 bases, with 6 bases of the junction left unmatched. Germline-derived CDR1 and CDR2 are LNHDA and SQIVND (reference sequence). The CDR3 has 14 amino acids. The CDR3 DNA is TGTGCCAGTAGTACGGGACAGGGGAGGTGCGAGCAGTACTTC. Amino acids: CASSTGQGRCEQYF.

At least ten counts were recorded for this clonotype. The chain employs TRBV7-9 and TRBJ2-3; no clear D gene. The CDR3 has 15 amino acids. Germline V gene sequence: CDR1 SEHNR, CDR2 FQNEAQ (reference sequence). Trimming removed 0 bases at V and 0 bases at J, with 7 bases between. The CDR3 sequence: CASSLALPSTDTQYF. The CDR3 region has the DNA TGTGCCAGCAGCTTAGCGCTCCCCAGCACAGATACGCAGTATTTT.

This sequence joins TRBV9 and TRBJ2-7; 8 bases are a match to TRBD1. V trimming: 3 bases; J trimming: 2 bases; junction bases outside the gene matches: 7. There are 15 residues in the CDR3. The germline CDR1 and CDR2 sequences are SGDLS and YYNGEE. The CDR3, as DNA: TGTGCCAGCAGCGGGGGGACAGGCCCAACCTACGAGCAGTACTTC. As protein: CASSGGTGPTYEQYF.

This clonotype was observed many times. This sequence joins TRBV2 and TRBJ1-1; a possible D gene is TRBD1 (6 bases). There are 13 residues in the CDR3. Trimming removed 8 bases at V and 4 bases at J, with 14 bases between. CDR1 and CDR2 from the germline V gene are SNHLY and FYNNEI. In DNA form, the CDR3 reads TGTGCCAGCTCGTCACAGGGCGGCACTGAAGCTTTCTTT. This codes for CASSSQGGTEAFF.

This clonotype was detected ten times or more. This chain connects TRBV15 to TRBJ1-1, with D maybe TRBD1 (6 bases). The germline gives CDR1 LNHNV, CDR2 YYDKDF (reference sequence). The CDR3 runs to 16 residues. Deletions cut 2 bases from V and 1 base from J, with 14 bases between. CDR3 amino acids: CATSRTIQGQNTEAFF. The CDR3 nucleotides read TGTGCCACCAGCAGAACCATACAGGGACAGAACACTGAAGCTTTCTTT.

The chain recombines TRBV7-3 with TRBJ1-6; the D is unclear. This CDR3 is built from 13 residues. The germline gives CDR1 SGHTA, CDR2 FQGTGA. V lost 4 bases to trimming and J lost 8 bases, with 9 bases between them. The DNA of the CDR3 is TGTGCCAGCAGCTCGGACGGATATTCACCCCTCCACTTT. Translation gives CASSSDGYSPLHF.

The chain uses TRBV11-2 and TRBJ2-2; maybe TRBD2 (7 bases). The CDR3 runs 18 residues. Trimming took 5 bases from V and 0 from J, leaving 19 bases between them. In germline, CDR1 is SGHAT, CDR2 FQNNGV. CDR3 residues: CASSLSSRGAANTGELFF. The CDR3 DNA reads TGTGCCAGCAGCCTTTCCTCTCGGGGGGCCGCGAACACCGGGGAGCTGTTTTTT.

This clonotype was found many times. CDR3: CSAIAQGLYGYTF. DNA of the CDR3: TGCAGTGCGATCGCACAGGGATTATATGGCTACACCTTC. The chain employs TRBV20-1 and TRBJ1-2; D might be TRBD1 (6 bases). The V gene lost 6 bases and the J gene lost 5 bases, with 16 bases spanning the gap. This CDR3 contains 13 residues. Germline V CDR1 and CDR2: DFQATT, SNEGSKA (reference sequence).

The J gene is TRBJ2-1, the V gene TRBV4-3; a weak D match, TRBD1 (5 bases). CDR3 length equals 16 residues. Trimming took off 4 bases at V and 5 bases at J, with 18 bases between the two ends. Germline-derived CDR1 and CDR2 are LGHNA and YSLEER. The CDR3 coding sequence is TGCGCCAGCAGCCCCCGAAGGCAGGGATGGGACAATGAGCAGTTCTTC. Encoded protein: CASSPRRQGWDNEQFF.

This chain uses TRBV11-2 with TRBJ2-1; 12 nucleotides align to TRBD2. The CDR3 runs 17 residues. The germline gives CDR1 SGHAT, CDR2 FQNNGV. The V and J ends lost 5 bases and 0 bases, in that order; junction bases with no gene match: 5. The CDR3 is CASSGGLAGSSYNEQFF. CDR3 nucleotides: TGTGCCAGCAGCGGAGGACTAGCGGGGAGCTCCTACAATGAGCAGTTCTTC.

This clonotype was found a few times. It is likely a read error, because the conserved phenylalanine at the end of the CDR3 is missing. The chain employs TRBV25-1 and TRBJ2-7; D is ambiguous. V dropped 6 bases and J dropped 7 bases, with 19 bases sitting between them. Germline V lookup: CDR1 MGHDK, CDR2 SYGVNS. CDR3 length equals 14 residues. CDR3 bases: TGTGCCAGCAGCCCAACCCTTTTCCTTGAGGAGCAGTACTCC. Translating it yields CASSPTLFLEEQYS.